The text below deals with one T cell receptor beta chain. Unique molecular identifiers were incorporated during preparation of the TCRbeta library. TCRdb recomputed calls from the PCR reads with MiXCR, one row per CDR3 protein. This table holds about 500,000 distinct CDR3 sequences, around a third found once. This entry comes from a study of T-cell reconstitution after alpha-beta-depleted transplantation in children. The CDR3 has 13 amino acids. V was cut by 3 bases and J by 8 bases, with 12 bases left in between. Germline V gene lookup returns CDR1 SGDLS and CDR2 YYNGEE. The origin of this receptor is a human donor who donated a stem cell graft to a child with aplastic anemia. The starting material was PBMCs from the stem cell graft donor, obtained from the stem cell graft. The chain recombines TRBV9 with TRBJ2-1; the D is unclear. Here the CDR3 DNA reads TGTGCCAGCAGCGACGGCGGTTATTATGAGCAGTTCTTC. Its protein is CASSDGGYYEQFF.